The source of this TCR beta chain is a study of T cells expressing NK-cell markers. Study context: Repertoires of TCR beta were obtained from T cells sorted as CD3+CD56+NKG2C+, CD3+CD56+NKG2C- and CD3+CD56-NKG2C+. Seropositivity for HCMV was found in seven of the eight sequenced donors, with one seronegative. General study findings and limits: Leadership of the CD3+CD56-NKG2C+ fraction also belonged to these clonotypes in a handful of donors. Of the CD8+ T cells in about 6 donors, roughly 1.0-7.0% belonged to dominant NKG2C+ clonotypes.

No DNA is given; TCRdb re-called the 5' RACE reads and lists each CDR3 protein once. Its listing shows 450,000 to 600,000 distinct CDR3 sequences. The CDR3 sequence is 18 residues long. The V gene's germline CDR1 is MNHEY and CDR2 SMNVEV (reference sequence). Concerning this clonotype: What it binds is not known.

The V gene is TRBV27, the J gene TRBJ2-7; the D gene TCRdb calls, TRBD2, cannot be checked with no DNA. The source is a young man in good health. The material sequenced was blood T cells: a sorted CD56 or NKG2C T cell subset, CD4+ or CD8+ T cells, or bulk PBMC T cells (not recorded which). The CDR3 here is CASSLIVKTSGSSYEQYF.